The rows below give T cell receptor beta chains drawn from one sample of a study of Tregs in tolerant kidney transplant recipients. Only in-frame clones appear in the TCRdb table, and some are missing; sequencing was by immunoSEQ multiplex PCR. The repertoire has around 70,000 clones, 80% to 95% of them found once; the top ten carry 10% to 11%. The sample consisted of CD8+ T cells from blood, taken before the transplant. These TCRs come from a human donor who received a combined kidney and bone marrow transplant. Both conserved end residues are part of each CDR3. The order of the fields is V gene, D gene, J gene, clone size, CDR3 protein, CDR3 DNA. D genes are given only for firm matches. Clone size appears in some rows only: once, few, many, or a class for an expanded clone.

>TRBV28|-|TRBJ1-2|-
CASSPPSSPYGYTF
TGTGCCAGCAGCCCCCCGTCGAGTCCATATGGCTACACCTTC
>TRBV2|TRBD1|TRBJ2-1|-
CASSEDRGYNEQFF
TGTGCCAGCAGTGAAGACAGGGGGTACAATGAGCAGTTCTTC
>TRBV28|TRBD2|TRBJ2-5|-
CASSLVSGGVETQYF
TGTGCCAGCAGTTTAGTTAGCGGGGGGGTGGAGACCCAGTACTTC
>TRBV6-5|-|TRBJ2-1|-
CASSYSNTGEQFF
TGTGCCAGCAGTTACTCTAACACCGGGGAGCAGTTCTTC
>TRBV6-1|TRBD1|TRBJ1-5|-
CASRDRGSNQPQHF
TGTGCCAGCCGGGACAGGGGGAGCAATCAGCCCCAGCATTTT
>TRBV7-2|TRBD1|TRBJ2-7|-
CVSSHQGQGAKEQYF
TGTGTCAGCAGCCATCAGGGACAGGGGGCTAAGGAGCAGTACTTC
>TRBV13|TRBD1|TRBJ1-4|-
CASSTWTGEHEKLFF
TGTGCCAGCAGCACCTGGACAGGGGAACATGAAAAACTGTTTTTT
>TRBV27|TRBD1|TRBJ1-2|-
CASSLQGAGYGYTF
TGTGCCAGCAGTTTACAGGGGGCAGGCTATGGCTACACCTTC
>TRBV7-7|-|TRBJ1-5|-
CASSSGFVRNQPQHF
TGTGCCAGCAGTTCCGGGTTTGTTCGCAATCAGCCCCAGCATTTT
>TRBV18|-|TRBJ1-6|medium-sized
CASSPERSSYNSPLHF
TGTGCCAGCTCACCGGAACGGAGCTCCTATAATTCACCCCTCCACTTT
>TRBV11-2|TRBD1|TRBJ2-7|-
CASSLGQGGSYEQYF
TGTGCCAGCAGCCTCGGACAGGGTGGCAGCTACGAGCAGTACTTC
>TRBV5-4|TRBD2|TRBJ2-1|-
CASSPPGGSYNEQFF
TGTGCCAGCAGCCCTCCGGGGGGCTCCTACAATGAGCAGTTCTTC
>TRBV4-1|TRBD2|TRBJ2-1|once
CASSQEGASGPQGFEQFF
TGCGCCAGCAGCCAAGAGGGGGCTAGCGGGCCACAGGGTTTTGAGCAGTTCTTC
>TRBV10-3|-|TRBJ2-7|-
CAISRTEPYEQYF
TGTGCCATCAGCCGCACAGAACCCTACGAGCAGTACTTC
>TRBV9|-|TRBJ2-7|-
CASSVEGQHEGQYF
TGTGCCAGCAGCGTAGAGGGGCAGCACGAAGGGCAGTACTTC
>TRBV2|-|TRBJ2-7|-
CASTDPGHLPAYEQYF
TGTGCCAGCACAGACCCGGGACACTTGCCTGCCTACGAGCAGTACTTC
>TRBV5-1|TRBD1|TRBJ2-7|-
CASSFRQGTTYEQYF
TGCGCCAGCAGCTTCCGACAGGGTACAACCTACGAGCAGTACTTC
>TRBV4-3|TRBD2|TRBJ2-1|-
CASSQELAGILYNEQFF
TGCGCCAGCAGCCAAGAGCTAGCGGGGATTTTATACAATGAGCAGTTCTTC
>TRBV9|-|TRBJ2-1|-
CASSVGQAIEQFF
TGTGCCAGCAGCGTAGGACAGGCAATTGAGCAGTTCTTC
>TRBV2|TRBD1|TRBJ1-2|once
CASSEIGTGNYGYTF
TGTGCCAGCAGTGAAATAGGGACAGGGAACTATGGCTACACCTTC
>TRBV2|-|TRBJ1-6|-
CASSELGAVSYNSPLHF
TGTGCCAGCAGTGAATTGGGGGCGGTGTCTTATAATTCACCCCTCCACTTT
>TRBV7-9|TRBD2|TRBJ2-1|-
CASSLGAGGHEQFF
TGTGCCAGCAGCCTGGGAGCGGGAGGGCATGAGCAGTTCTTC
>TRBV27|TRBD2|TRBJ2-3|-
CASSYTSGSTDTQYF
TGTGCCAGCAGCTACACTAGCGGAAGCACAGATACGCAGTATTTT
>TRBV13|-|TRBJ1-3|-
CAGSLGYGNTIYF
TGTGCCGGCAGCTTAGGGTATGGAAACACCATATATTTT
>TRBV4-2|-|TRBJ2-7|-
CASSLKGTLYHHEQYF
TGTGCCAGCAGCCTCAAAGGGACTTTATACCACCACGAGCAGTACTTC
>TRBV13|TRBD2|TRBJ2-2|-
CASSLGSLAGGGELFF
TGTGCCAGCAGCCTCGGATCGCTCGCGGGAGGCGGGGAGCTGTTTTTT
>TRBV28|TRBD1|TRBJ1-2|-
CASSLGATGAFNYGYTF
TGTGCCAGCAGTTTAGGGGCGACAGGGGCTTTCAACTATGGCTACACCTTC
>TRBV28|TRBD1|TRBJ1-1|-
CASSTGTGDFSTEAFF
TGTGCCAGCAGTACGGGGACAGGGGATTTCAGCACTGAAGCTTTCTTT
>TRBV4-1|-|TRBJ2-3|-
CASSLDYLTDTQYF
TGCGCCAGCAGCCTGGACTACCTCACAGATACGCAGTATTTT
>TRBV19|-|TRBJ2-1|-
CASSIPSGEQFF
TGTGCCAGTAGTATCCCCTCGGGGGAGCAGTTCTTC
>TRBV7-9|-|TRBJ1-1|once
CASSLGGAAMEREAFF
TGTGCCAGCAGCTTAGGCGGGGCCGCGATGGAGAGAGAAGCTTTCTTT
>TRBV6-5|TRBD1|TRBJ2-5|-
CASSSSTHRGQETQYF
TGTGCCAGCAGTTCCTCAACCCACAGGGGACAAGAGACCCAGTACTTC
>TRBV29-1|-|TRBJ1-5|-
CSVVGPTGPQHF
TGCAGCGTTGTCGGTCCGACGGGGCCCCAGCATTTT
>TRBV25-1|-|TRBJ1-1|few
CASSLLRRGYTEAFF
TGTGCCAGCAGTCTTCTTCGCCGGGGGTACACTGAAGCTTTCTTT
>TRBV4-3|-|TRBJ2-7|-
CASSQDRGIEQYF
TGCGCCAGCAGCCAAGACAGGGGAATAGAGCAGTACTTC
>TRBV27|-|TRBJ2-6|-
CASSQLDSNSGANVLTF
TGTGCCAGCAGTCAGCTAGACAGTAACTCTGGGGCCAACGTCCTGACTTTC
>TRBV19|-|TRBJ2-7|-
CASSISQGVFYEQYF
TGTGCCAGTAGTATTTCACAGGGTGTGTTCTACGAGCAGTACTTC
>TRBV7-8|-|TRBJ2-5|-
CASSPSQQLQETQYF
TGTGCCAGCAGCCCGAGCCAACAGCTCCAAGAGACCCAGTACTTC
>TRBV7-3|TRBD2|TRBJ2-1|-
CASSVLAGGPTRNEQFF
TGTGCCAGCAGCGTTCTAGCGGGAGGCCCTACGAGGAATGAGCAGTTCTTC
>TRBV27|-|TRBJ1-2|-
CASSYSEHYGYTF
TGTGCCAGCAGTTACAGTGAACACTATGGCTACACCTTC
>TRBV5-1|-|TRBJ2-7|-
CASSLFVNSKYEQYF
TGCGCCAGCAGCTTGTTTGTCAACTCTAAGTACGAGCAGTACTTC
>TRBV5-1|-|TRBJ1-1|-
CASSLSPVQVTNTEAFF
TGCGCCAGCAGCTTGTCCCCGGTACAGGTGACGAACACTGAAGCTTTCTTT
>TRBV9|TRBD2|TRBJ2-5|-
CASSAAGATQETQYF
TGTGCCAGCAGCGCAGCGGGAGCTACTCAAGAGACCCAGTACTTC
>TRBV4-3|-|TRBJ2-2|-
CASSQDRDTLNTGELFF
TGCGCCAGCAGCCAAGATCGGGACACTTTGAACACCGGGGAGCTGTTTTTT
>TRBV5-4|TRBD1|TRBJ2-7|-
CASSSIAGQGNNEQYF
TGTGCCAGCAGCTCGATTGCGGGACAGGGAAACAACGAGCAGTACTTC
>TRBV9|TRBD2|TRBJ2-2|-
CASSVEEGLAGGPAGELFF
TGTGCCAGCAGCGTAGAAGAGGGACTAGCGGGAGGGCCGGCCGGGGAGCTGTTTTTT
>TRBV7-9|-|TRBJ1-3|-
CASSFITGGANTIYF
TGTGCCAGCAGCTTCATCACGGGAGGGGCTAACACCATATATTTT
>TRBV6-5|-|TRBJ2-1|-
CASSYSDSSYNEQFF
TGTGCCAGCAGTTACTCGGACAGCTCCTACAATGAGCAGTTCTTC